The 28 T cell receptor beta chains below all came from one sample that was sequenced in a study of T cell responses to AZD1222 COVID-19 vaccine. Produced via immunoSEQ multiplex PCR; TCRdb's table is partial and in-frame only. The sample lists over 100,000 clones; roughly 88% were seen once. Sample: peripheral blood, taken on day 0 of AZD1222 vaccination. The origin of the receptors is an adult in good health.

The chain uses TRBV10-3 and TRBJ2-1, with 9 bases that match TRBD2. From germline, CDR1 is ENHRY and CDR2 SYGVKD. The CDR3 spans 16 residues. Germline trimming cut 10 bases from V and 6 bases from J; bases unmatched to any gene: 16. For the CDR3, the DNA is TGTGCCACCATGAGACATAGCGGGAGAGGTATCAATGAGCAGTTCTTC. This sequence encodes CATMRHSGRGINEQFF.

The CDR3 spells CASSPLTYEQYF. CDR3 nucleotide sequence: TGTGCCAGCTCACCACTAACCTACGAGCAGTACTTC. The chain uses TRBV18 and TRBJ2-7; D is uncertain. The CDR3 runs 12 residues. Trimming stripped 1 base from V and 2 bases from J, with 3 bases between. Germline CDR1 reads KGHSH; CDR2 reads LQKENI.

V and J are TRBV29-1 and TRBJ1-5, with 7 bases aligning to TRBD1. Germline V CDR1 and CDR2: SQVTM, ANQGSEA. Germline trimming cut 4 bases from V and 2 bases from J; bases unmatched to any gene: 8. This CDR3 contains 15 residues. The CDR3 DNA follows: TGCAGCGTTGGACAGGGAGCAGTGGGCAATCAGCCCCAGCATTTT. Translation gives CSVGQGAVGNQPQHF. Using reference TRBV29-1 and TRBJ1-5 for the parts outside the CDR3, the full variable domain is SAVISQKPSRDICQRGTSLTIQCQVDSQVTMMFWYRQQPGQSLTLIATANQGSEATYESGFVIDKFPISRPNLTFSTLTVSNMSPEDSSIYLCSVGQGAVGNQPQHFGDGTRLSIL.

V is TRBV28 and J is TRBJ1-2; D remains unclear. CDR1 is MDHEN and CDR2 is SYDVKM in the germline V gene. Trimming removed 0 bases from V and 1 base from J, with 12 bases in between. The CDR3 spans 16 residues. In DNA, the CDR3 is TGTGCCAGCAGTTTATGGACGGTTACCATTAACTATGGCTACACCTTC. Translated: CASSLWTVTINYGYTF.

About this clone: The same CDR3 arises from other DNA sequences in this sample as well. The CDR3 region has the DNA TGTGCCAGCAGCTTAAGGCAGTCCACAGATACGCAGTATTTT. Protein sequence: CASSLRQSTDTQYF. V is TRBV7-2 and J is TRBJ2-3; D is undetermined. V lost 2 bases and J 2 bases, leaving 8 bases between the germline ends. CDR3 length: 14 residues. The germline gives CDR1 SGHTA, CDR2 FQGNSA.

This clone came up once. The chain employs TRBV1 and TRBJ2-4; TRBD1 reflects the table's D call only, with no check against the DNA. TRBV1 is deemed a pseudogene. CDR3 length: 18 residues. The CDR3 here is CTSSRTGPLPLAKNIQYF. The DNA for the CDR3 is TGCACCAGCAGCCGGACAGGGCCGCTTCCTCTAGCCAAAAACATTCAGTACTTC.

This sequence joins TRBV28 and TRBJ2-1, with TRBD1 matching 7 bases. Germline V gives CDR1 MDHEN, CDR2 SYDVKM. The trim removed 5 bases at V and 7 bases at J, leaving 14 bases unmatched. The CDR3 is 16 residues long. As DNA, the CDR3 is TGTGCCAGCAGTCCACCCCTGACAGGGCTTTATAATGAGCAGTTCTTC. It translates to CASSPPLTGLYNEQFF.

This rearrangement joins TRBV6-5 to TRBJ1-4, with 7 bases matching TRBD1. Germline lookup yields CDR1 MNHEY and CDR2 SVGAGI. V lost 6 bases, J lost 8 bases, and 12 bases stayed unmatched. The CDR3 loop spans 15 amino acids. The CDR3 loop is CASSSTGQTEEKLFF. CDR3 in DNA: TGTGCCAGCAGCTCGACGGGACAGACGGAAGAAAAACTGTTTTTT.

This clone was observed once. The chain uses TRBV9 and TRBJ1-2; the D gene is possibly TRBD1 (6 bases). CDR1 SGDLS and CDR2 YYNGEE come from the germline V gene. This CDR3 region has 11 residues. Trimming shortened V by 3 bases and J by 9 bases, and 9 bases separated the two germline ends. The CDR3 sequence: CASSDRASYTF. CDR3 nucleotides: TGTGCCAGCAGCGACAGGGCCAGCTACACCTTC.

This clone came up once. V and J are TRBV21-1 and TRBJ1-2. TRBV21-1 is listed as a pseudogene. This CDR3 comprises 16 residues. CDR3 DNA: TGTGCCAGCAGCAAAGAGGAGTTTCCTCTCGAATATGGCTACACCTTC. Translation: CASSKEEFPLEYGYTF.

V and J are TRBV5-1 and TRBJ1-4; D call uncertain. V lost 8 bases to trimming and J lost 3 bases, with 8 bases between them. The CDR3 covers 12 residues. Germline V gives CDR1 SGHRS, CDR2 YFSETQ. For the CDR3, the DNA is TGCGCCAGTTCGGACCCTAATGAAAAACTGTTTTTT. Its translation is CASSDPNEKLFF. Combining the CDR3 with reference TRBV5-1 and TRBJ1-4 gives the whole variable domain KAGVTQTPRYLIKTRGQQVTLSCSPISGHRSVSWYQQTPGQGLQFLFEYFSETQRNKGNFPGRFSGRQFSNSRSEMNVSTLELGDSALYLCASSDPNEKLFFGSGTQLSVL.

The chain joins TRBV5-5 to TRBJ2-7; the D gene is possibly TRBD1 (6 bases). The CDR3 has 16 amino acids. V was clipped by 3 bases and J by 3 bases, with 19 bases between them. The germline gives CDR1 SGHKS, CDR2 YYEKEE (reference sequence). In DNA form, the CDR3 reads TGTGCCAGCAGCTCGAAAATTGGACAGCGAATCTACGAGCAGTACTTC. Its protein is CASSSKIGQRIYEQYF.

This chain joins TRBV3-1 (or the pseudogene TRBV3-2) and TRBJ2-7; TRBD1 agrees at 11 bases. The germline gives CDR1 LGHDT, CDR2 YNNKEL (reference sequence). The trim removed 3 bases at V and 4 bases at J, leaving 5 bases unmatched. The CDR3 runs 15 residues. The CDR3 spells CASSQPGTGGYEQYF. Here the CDR3 DNA reads TGTGCCAGCAGCCAGCCCGGGACAGGGGGGTACGAGCAGTACTTC.

The chain recombines TRBV7-2 with TRBJ2-2; 9 nucleotides match TRBD2. Germline V CDR1 and CDR2: SGHTA, FQGNSA. V lost 5 bases and J lost 4; bases outside the gene matches: 5. The CDR3 sequence is 15 residues long. Here the CDR3 reads CASSVLAGVTGELFF. CDR3 in DNA: TGTGCCAGCAGCGTTTTAGCGGGGGTCACCGGGGAGCTGTTTTTT.

The chain links TRBV6-5 to TRBJ1-1, with a weak D call TRBD1 (6 bases). V was cut by 5 bases and J by 0 bases, with 10 bases left in between. Germline CDR1 and CDR2: MNHEY and SVGAGI. There are 14 residues in the CDR3. This CDR3 reads CASSTGTLNTEAFF. CDR3 coding DNA: TGTGCCAGCAGTACCGGGACATTGAACACTGAAGCTTTCTTT.

This clone was counted a single time. V and J are TRBV27 and TRBJ2-5; the match to TRBD2 covers 12 bases. The CDR3 is made up of 16 amino acids. CDR1 is MNHEY, CDR2 SMNVEV, per germline (reference sequence). V shed 4 bases, J shed 2 bases, and the junction held 5 bases outside the gene matches. For the CDR3, the DNA is TGTGCCAGCAGTTCGCGACTAGCGGGGGTACAAGAGACCCAGTACTTC. Amino acid sequence: CASSSRLAGVQETQYF.

The chain carries TRBV11-3 and TRBJ2-2, with 7 nucleotides matching TRBD2. The V gene's germline CDR1 is SGHNT and CDR2 YENEEA. V lost 5 bases, J lost 3 bases, and 6 bases stayed unmatched. CDR3 size: 15 residues. In nucleotides, the CDR3 is TGTGCCAGCAGCGTCGGACTAGGGGACACCGGGGAGCTGTTTTTT. It is translated as CASSVGLGDTGELFF.

The rearrangement uses TRBV7-3 and TRBJ2-6; D call uncertain. CDR3 length: 16 amino acids. V lost 4 bases and J lost 1, with 11 bases in between. CDR1 and CDR2 (germline): SGHTA, FQGTGA. The CDR3 DNA follows: TGTGCCAGCAGCTCATATTCTGGGTCTGGGGCCAACGTCCTGACTTTC. Residues: CASSSYSGSGANVLTF.

The V and J genes are TRBV10-2 and TRBJ1-5, with D perhaps matching TRBD1 (5 bases). Germline lookup yields CDR1 WSHSY and CDR2 SAAADI. The CDR3 sequence is 13 residues long. The ends were cut back, 1 base at V and 8 bases at J, with 9 bases in the middle. CDR3 region: CASSEWGVEPQHF. CDR3 sequence (DNA): TGCGCCAGCAGTGAGTGGGGCGTGGAGCCCCAGCATTTT.

The V and J genes are TRBV5-1 and TRBJ2-3, with unresolved D. Trimming removed 0 bases at V and 2 bases at J, with 4 bases between. The CDR3 totals 13 residues. The germline CDR1 and CDR2 sequences are SGHRS and YFSETQ. The CDR3 protein is CASSLGDTDTQYF. Here the CDR3 DNA reads TGCGCCAGCAGCTTGGGGGACACAGATACGCAGTATTTT.

The CDR3 sequence is CATSAGTSSSYEQYF. CDR3 coding DNA: TGTGCCACCAGTGCTGGGACCAGCAGCTCCTACGAGCAGTACTTC. The J gene is TRBJ2-7, the V gene TRBV24-1; D is tentatively TRBD1 or TRBD2 (5 bases each). The CDR3 is 15 residues long. V lost 5 bases, J lost 0 bases, and 13 bases lay in between. Germline lookup yields CDR1 KGHDR and CDR2 SFDVKD.

The rearrangement joins TRBV7-9 to TRBJ1-2; D is unresolved. The V gene's germline CDR1 is SEHNR and CDR2 FQNEAQ (reference sequence). V gave up 3 bases and J gave up 6 bases, with 14 bases separating them. CDR3 length: 14 amino acids. CDR3 coding DNA: TGTGCCAGCAGCTTCGGGGTGGGATGGAATGGCTACACCTTC. It translates to CASSFGVGWNGYTF.

This clone has a single count. The V call is TRBV29-1, the J call TRBJ2-1, with D possibly matching TRBD1 (6 bases). The germline CDR1 and CDR2 sequences are SQVTM and ANQGSEA. The CDR3 has 12 amino acids. V was trimmed by 5 bases and J by 6 bases, leaving 11 bases between them. The CDR3 nucleotides read TGCAGCGTTCCACAGGGAATCAATGAGCAGTTCTTC. Translating gives CSVPQGINEQFF.

This clone was counted a single time. The CDR3 region has the DNA TGTGCCAGCAAGAGGCGCGCTAACTATGGCTACACCTTC. It encodes CASKRRANYGYTF. V usage is TRBV19 and J usage is TRBJ1-2; D is unresolved. The V gene's germline CDR1 is LNHDA and CDR2 SQIVND (reference sequence). The length of the CDR3 is 13 residues. Between the trimmed V and J ends, which lost 9 bases and 0 bases, there was a span of 11 bases.

The V gene is TRBV7-2, the J gene TRBJ1-4; D not certain. Trimming shortened V by 1 base and J by 6 bases, and 6 bases separated the two germline ends. CDR1 is SGHTA and CDR2 is FQGNSA in the germline V gene. This CDR3 comprises 13 residues. CDR3 nucleotides: TGTGCCAGCAGCTTAGTGCCAGATGAAAAACTGTTTTTT. Amino acid sequence: CASSLVPDEKLFF.

The chain uses TRBV28 and TRBJ1-2; tentatively, D is TRBD1 (6 bases). V shed 1 base and J shed 7 bases, with 16 bases lying between them. CDR1 is MDHEN and CDR2 is SYDVKM in the germline V gene. This CDR3 has 15 amino acids. CDR3 DNA sequence: TGTGCCAGCAGTTTATCCTATATAGGGGGTACTGGCTACACCTTC. Protein product: CASSLSYIGGTGYTF.

The rearrangement joins TRBV21-1 to TRBJ2-7; the table assigns TRBD1, which was not confirmed against the DNA. TRBV21-1 counts as a pseudogene. CDR3 length: 19 amino acids. The CDR3 sequence is CASSRLTLFDRDRGYEQYF. The CDR3 nucleotides are TGTGCCAGCAGCCGATTGACCCTATTCGACCGGGACAGGGGCTACGAGCAGTACTTC.

The chain combines TRBV12-3 or TRBV12-4 with TRBJ1-6; 9 bases line up with TRBD1. The ends lost 8 bases at V and 7 bases at J; junction bases unmatched: 0. CDR3 length: 12 amino acids. This CDR3 reads CASGQGNSPLHF. The CDR3 DNA is TGTGCCAGCGGACAGGGGAATTCACCCCTCCACTTT.